These 10 T cell receptor beta chains came from one sample sequenced in a study of tumor-infiltrating lymphocytes in primary liver carcinoma. The source material, roughly 18-30 mg of unsorted bulk tissue, was used to co-extract RNA and DNA. With 500 ng total RNA as template and a constant-region primer, TCR beta cDNA was made. The TCR beta library was amplified through three nested multiplex PCR rounds in a modified ARM-PCR procedure. TRBV1-TRBV30 forward and Cbeta reverse primers drove the first two roughly 11-cycle rounds. Via MiXCR, TCRdb re-called the multiplex PCR reads, giving one row per CDR3 protein. This table holds some 110,000 distinct CDR3 sequences, 82% found once. Material for sequencing was liver tumor tissue from sampling region 3. Specified subset: tumor region T3, left-lateral pole. Receptor source: a man in his forties or fifties with primary liver carcinoma and hepatitis B virus infection.

The chain is built from TRBV7-2 and TRBJ1-5, with D unclear. V was clipped by 7 bases and J by 8 bases, with 15 bases between them. Germline V gene data show CDR1 as SGHTA and CDR2 as FQGNSA. The length of the CDR3 is 13 residues. This CDR3 reads CASNFRSGEPQHF. DNA for the CDR3: TGTGCCAGCAACTTTAGGTCCGGTGAGCCCCAGCATTTT.

As concerns this clonotype: A much larger clonotype is one base distant, so this may be a read error. This chain uses TRBV28 with TRBJ2-4; the D gene is possibly TRBD1 (5 bases). This CDR3 is 14 amino acids long. The germline gives CDR1 MDHEN, CDR2 SYDVKM. The CDR3 DNA follows: TGTGCCAACAGTGGGGCGGTGGCCAAAAGCATTCAGTACTTC. Amino acids: CANSGAVAKSIQYF.

Of note for this clonotype: An end of the junction does not agree with germline; a read error may underlie this. V is TRBV28 and J is TRBJ2-3; weak D call: TRBD2 (5 bases). CDR3 length: 17 residues. CDR1 and CDR2 from the germline V gene are MDHEN and SYDVKM. For the CDR3, the DNA is TGTGCCAGCAGTTCCACCCTAGGGCGGTCTAGCATAGATACGCAGTATTTT. Protein: CASSSTLGRSSIDTQYF. The full variable domain, with the rest looked up from reference TRBV28 and TRBJ2-3, is DVKVTQSSRYLVKRTGEKVFLECVQDMDHENMFWYRQDPGLGLRLIYFSYDVKMKEKGDIPEGYSVSREKKERFSLILESASTNQTSMYLCASSSTLGRSSIDTQYFGPGTRLTVL.

Remarks on this clonotype: Compared with germline, one end of the junction differs, possibly owing to a read error. This chain links TRBV2 with TRBJ1-2, with 9 bases lining up with TRBD1. The germline gives CDR1 SNHLY, CDR2 FYNNEI. The CDR3 is 15 amino acids. The CDR3 DNA sequence: TGTGCCAGCTGTGCCCCGGGAGGGACAGGGTATGACTACACCTTC. Translation: CASCAPGGTGYDYTF.

Remarks on this clonotype: Given the absence of the conserved phenylalanine or tryptophan at the CDR3 end, a read error is likely. The V and J genes are TRBV7-3 and TRBJ2-3; D tentatively fits TRBD1 or TRBD2 (6 bases each). CDR3 length: 14 amino acids. Germline V CDR1 and CDR2: SGHTA, FQGTGA. V was trimmed by 1 base and J by 7 bases, leaving 12 bases between them. CDR3 residues: CASSLMGGPNTQYL. The CDR3 DNA follows: TGTGCCAGCAGCTTAATGGGGGGCCCAAATACGCAGTATCTT.

This clonotype ranks as medium-sized. The genes are TRBV4-3 and TRBJ2-3; TRBD2 matches 13 bases. The CDR3 spans 16 residues. The V and J ends lost 3 bases and 2 bases, in that order; junction bases with no gene match: 2. Germline V lookup: CDR1 LGHNA, CDR2 YSLEER. CDR3 in amino acids: CASSQGTSGTTDTQYF. CDR3 coding DNA: TGCGCCAGCAGCCAGGGGACTAGCGGGACCACAGATACGCAGTATTTT.

Note on this clonotype: In this CDR3 the conserved last residue, phenylalanine or tryptophan, is missing, so a read error is likely. The limits of the CDR3 on the DNA are not certain, so only TCRdb's listed CDR3 is given. The V call is TRBV2, the J call TRBJ2-5; the D call of TRBD2 is as the table states it, not checked on the DNA. Germline CDR1 reads SNHLY; CDR2 reads FYNNEI. With termini counted, the CDR3 has 12 amino acids. The CDR3 is CASSEVGSGRAL.

Remarks on this clonotype: A junction boundary mismatches the germline segment, possibly from a read error. The chain couples TRBV4-2 to TRBJ1-4; no clear D. CDR3 length: 13 residues. Germline V gene sequence: CDR1 LGHNA, CDR2 YNFKEQ. CDR3 bases: TGTACCAGCAGCCAGCCTCACAGTGAAAAACTGTTTTTT. Translating it yields CTSSQPHSEKLFF.

As regards this clonotype: Here the CDR3 omits its conserved ending phenylalanine or tryptophan, so a read error is the likely source. The chain combines TRBV6-5 with TRBJ1-6; TRBD1 agrees at 8 bases. This CDR3 is built from 15 residues. Germline V CDR1 and CDR2: MNHEY, SVGAGI. V lost 6 bases, J lost 9 bases, and 10 bases stayed unmatched. The CDR3 loop is CASRRDTGGSSPLHY. The CDR3 coding sequence is TGTGCCAGCAGGAGAGACACAGGGGGTAGTTCACCCCTCCACTAT.

This clonotype appeared a single time. This chain links TRBV5-5 with TRBJ1-5, with D possibly matching TRBD1 (5 bases). CDR3 length: 14 residues. Trimming shortened V by 4 bases and J by 6 bases, and 14 bases separated the two germline ends. CDR1 and CDR2 (germline): SGHKS, YYEKEE (reference sequence). CDR3 DNA sequence: TGTGCCAGCAGCAGCGGGGGGGTAAGTCAGCCCCAGCATTTT. Its translation is CASSSGGVSQPQHF.